These 2 T cell receptor beta chains were all obtained from the same sample, sequenced in a study of cytomegalovirus exposure and HLA in healthy donors. The PCR used 60 Vbeta and 13 Jbeta primers. Profiling relied on immunoSEQ multiplex PCR, and the TCRdb table lists in-frame clones only, not all of them. The sample yields about 160,000 clones, more than 75% seen once. Sequencing was performed on PBMCs. The receptors derive from a young man in good health and CMV-seropositive.

The gene calls are TRBV29-1 and TRBJ1-1; 8 nucleotides line up with TRBD1. The germline CDR1 and CDR2 sequences are SQVTM and ANQGSEA. The V and J ends lost 7 bases and 0 bases, in that order; junction bases with no gene match: 4. This CDR3 comprises 13 residues. The CDR3 protein is CSALDRVNTEAFF. The CDR3 region has the DNA TGCAGCGCACTGGACAGGGTGAACACTGAAGCTTTCTTT.

The rearrangement joins TRBV29-1 to TRBJ2-1; 8 bases align to TRBD2. The CDR3 has 17 amino acids. The V and J ends lost 4 bases and 1 base, in that order; junction bases with no gene match: 12. Germline CDR1 SQVTM, CDR2 ANQGSEA. CDR3 coding DNA: TGCAGCGTTGTTGGGTCGGGCGGGAGGTCATCCTACAATGAGCAGTTCTTC. Translating gives CSVVGSGGRSSYNEQFF.